This TCR beta chain was profiled in a study of cytomegalovirus exposure and HLA in healthy donors. For the study at large: About 83 million unique TCRs from HLA-typed donors made up an early data release.

Germline V gene lookup returns CDR1 MGHDK and CDR2 SYGVNS. The CDR3 is 17 residues long. The ends lost 4 bases at V and 5 bases at J; junction bases unmatched: 11. Points from the study as a whole: Productive status was seen about 87% or about 30% of the time for most TCR beta V segments in an earlier analysis.

This clone was found a few times. Its antigen remains unknown. The PCR had 60 Vbeta and 13 Jbeta primers. Only in-frame clones appear in the TCRdb table, and some are missing; sequencing was by immunoSEQ multiplex PCR. The sample carries 75,000 to 95,000 clones, approximately 63% recorded once. The chain has TRBV25-1 and TRBJ1-4; TRBD1 matches 9 bases. The source is a woman aged 25 to 45 in good health and CMV-seronegative. The specimen sequenced was PBMCs. CDR3 nucleotide sequence: TGTGCCAGCAGTGCCAACCGGGACAGGGATCCAAATGAAAAACTGTTTTTT. Its protein is CASSANRDRDPNEKLFF.